Presented here are 6 T cell receptor beta chains from one specimen sequenced in a study of CD4+ T cells in melanoma. The protocol was immunoSEQ multiplex PCR, while the TCRdb copy is restricted to in-frame clones and leaves out a portion. In the table there are 50,000 to 60,000 clones, roughly three quarters of which are singletons. Sequencing was done on a sample of tumor tissue. All receptors come from a human donor with melanoma.

The chain combines TRBV9 with TRBJ2-2, with D perhaps TRBD1 (5 bases). Germline V lookup: CDR1 SGDLS, CDR2 YYNGEE. Trimming cost V 0 bases and J 2 bases, with 11 bases left between them. CDR3 length: 16 amino acids. In nucleotides, the CDR3 is TGTGCCAGCAGCGTAGAGGACAATCTAAACACCGGGGAGCTGTTTTTT. Its protein is CASSVEDNLNTGELFF.

The V gene is TRBV4-1, the J gene TRBJ2-5, with 15 nucleotides matching TRBD2. V gave up 3 bases and J gave up 2 bases; unmatched junction bases: 1. The CDR3 has 16 residues. Per germline, CDR1 MGHRA and CDR2 YSYEKL. As DNA, the CDR3 is TGCGCCAGCAGCCAGGGACTAGCGGGGGGACAAGAGACCCAGTACTTC. This translates into CASSQGLAGGQETQYF.

In this sample, this clone turned up a few times. The chain links TRBV7-2 to TRBJ1-4; D is unclear. The CDR3 contains 15 residues. Germline V gene sequence: CDR1 SGHTA, CDR2 FQGNSA. The germline V and J ends were trimmed by 5 bases and 3 bases, with 13 bases remaining between them. CDR3 in amino acids: CASSPQPGANEKLFF. The DNA of the CDR3 is TGTGCCAGCAGCCCCCAGCCGGGTGCTAATGAAAAACTGTTTTTT.

The V call is TRBV2, the J call TRBJ2-3; D unresolved. The CDR3 extends over 11 amino acids. V dropped 4 bases and J dropped 6 bases, with 5 bases sitting between them. Germline CDR1 and CDR2: SNHLY and FYNNEI. CDR3 sequence: CASSGDDTQYF. CDR3 sequence (DNA): TGTGCCAGCAGTGGAGACGATACGCAGTATTTT.

V gene TRBV7-6 combines with J gene TRBJ2-3, with 9 bases matching TRBD2. Germline CDR1 and CDR2: SGHVS and FNYEAQ. J gave up 5 bases and V 1 base, and 4 bases lay outside the gene matches. CDR3 length: 15 amino acids. CDR3 in DNA: TGTGCCAGCAGCTTAGTGAGCGGGGGGTTAGATACGCAGTATTTT. This gives the protein CASSLVSGGLDTQYF.

The chain combines TRBV5-4 with TRBJ2-7; 8 bases are a match to TRBD1. The V and J ends lost 4 bases and 1 base, in that order; junction bases with no gene match: 7. Germline-derived CDR1 and CDR2 are SGHNT and YYREEE (reference sequence). The CDR3 length is 15 residues. The CDR3 is CASSPLGQGSYEQYF. The CDR3 bases are TGTGCCAGCAGCCCATTAGGACAGGGATCCTACGAGCAGTACTTC.